A single sample gave rise to the 27 T cell receptor beta chains below, sequenced in a study of T cells in tumors after PD-1 blockade. Repertoires were generated with immunoSEQ multiplex PCR, while TCRdb's copy carries only in-frame clones and drops some. The data show more than 20,000 clones, over 75% seen once. Sequenced material: PBMCs, taken before anti-PD-1 treatment. The source of these receptors is a human donor with basal cell carcinoma.

V and J are TRBV28 and TRBJ1-4; the match to TRBD1 covers 7 bases. Germline CDR1 MDHEN, CDR2 SYDVKM. CDR3 length: 14 residues. V shed 6 bases and J 7 bases; nucleotides not matched to a gene: 8. This CDR3 is CASRTGDRGEKLFF. Written as DNA, the CDR3 is TGTGCCAGCAGAACAGGGGACCGGGGTGAAAAACTGTTTTTT.

The chain has TRBV4-2 and TRBJ2-3, with D hard to call. Germline CDR1 reads LGHNA; CDR2 reads YNFKEQ. V dropped 1 base and J dropped 1 base, with 6 bases sitting between them. CDR3 length: 14 amino acids. CDR3 region: CASSQADRTDTQYF. CDR3 DNA: TGTGCCAGCAGCCAAGCGGACCGCACAGATACGCAGTATTTT.

The genes are TRBV5-4 and TRBJ1-1, with TRBD1 matching 8 bases. This CDR3 region has 16 residues. The germline V gene encodes CDR1 SGHNT and CDR2 YYREEE (reference sequence). J lost 6 bases, V lost 0 bases, and 10 bases had no gene match. CDR3 bases: TGTGCCAGCAGCTTGGGAGGGTTGGCAGGGGGCCCTGAAGCTTTCTTT. Its translation: CASSLGGLAGGPEAFF.

The rearrangement uses TRBV6-6 and TRBJ2-7; 13 positions agree with TRBD2. Per the germline V gene, CDR1 is MNHNY and CDR2 is SVGAGI (reference sequence). The V segment lost 6 bases and the J segment 6 bases; nucleotides outside the gene matches: 8. The CDR3 is 15 residues long. CDR3 coding DNA: TGTGCCAGCAGAGAAGGACTAGCGGGAGTTCCCGAGCAGTACTTC. It yields the protein CASREGLAGVPEQYF.

V usage is TRBV10-3 and J usage is TRBJ2-1; 9 bases fit TRBD2. Per germline, CDR1 ENHRY and CDR2 SYGVKD. V was clipped by 4 bases and J by 5 bases; unmatched bases: 3. The CDR3 totals 14 residues. CDR3 loop: CAISGASGDNEQFF. CDR3 sequence (DNA): TGTGCCATCAGTGGGGCTAGCGGGGACAATGAGCAGTTCTTC.

The V gene is TRBV10-3, the J gene TRBJ1-6; 10 bases fit TRBD1. V lost 0 bases, J lost 10 bases, and 3 bases stayed unmatched. From germline, CDR1 is ENHRY and CDR2 SYGVKD. The CDR3 runs 15 residues. The CDR3 region has the DNA TGTGCCATCAGTGAGTCGACAGGGGGCAAATCACCCCTCCACTTT. Protein product: CAISESTGGKSPLHF.

This clone is a singleton in its sample. The chain has TRBV24-1 and TRBJ2-5; D perhaps matches TRBD1 (5 bases). The length of the CDR3 is 15 residues. Germline V gives CDR1 KGHDR, CDR2 SFDVKD. V lost 4 bases and J lost 1, with 12 bases in between. The CDR3 spells CATSDPRQGQETQYF. The CDR3 DNA is TGTGCCACCAGTGACCCTCGGCAGGGCCAAGAGACCCAGTACTTC.

This chain joins TRBV7-6 and TRBJ1-3; D is unresolved. The CDR3 is made up of 14 amino acids. From germline, CDR1 is SGHVS and CDR2 FNYEAQ. The germline V and J ends were trimmed by 5 bases and 0 bases, with 8 bases remaining between them. CDR3 region: CASSSHHSGNTIYF. CDR3 nucleotides: TGTGCCAGCAGCAGCCACCACTCTGGAAACACCATATATTTT.

V usage is TRBV21-1 and J usage is TRBJ2-7; the DNA was not used to check the table's D call, TRBD1. TRBV21-1 is annotated as a pseudogene. This CDR3 comprises 18 residues. The CDR3 nucleotides read TGTGCCAGCAGCAAAAGTGGCCAGGGGGCGAATCAATCCTACGAGCAGTACTTC. The encoded protein is CASSKSGQGANQSYEQYF.

For this clone: In the same sample, other DNA sequences code for this CDR3. V usage is TRBV2 and J usage is TRBJ2-1; 8 nucleotides line up with TRBD2. Looked up from germline, CDR1 is SNHLY and CDR2 is FYNNEI. CDR3 length equals 19 residues. V shed 11 bases and J 0 bases; nucleotides not matched to a gene: 21. This CDR3 is CARCDGGAGAGSSYNEQFF. The CDR3 DNA reads as TGTGCCCGCTGTGACGGGGGGGCGGGGGCGGGGAGCTCCTACAATGAGCAGTTCTTC.

This rearrangement joins TRBV6-5 to TRBJ1-1, with a tentative D call TRBD1 (5 bases). V lost 8 bases, J lost 1 base, and 8 bases lay in between. Germline V gene sequence: CDR1 MNHEY, CDR2 SVGAGI. The CDR3 contains 12 residues. The DNA of the CDR3 is TGTGCCAGCGATGACAGGAACACTGAAGCTTTCTTT. Its translation is CASDDRNTEAFF.

The chain combines TRBV3-1 (or the pseudogene TRBV3-2) with TRBJ2-3, with 13 bases aligning to TRBD2. V dropped 4 bases and J dropped 4; count of bases not matched to a gene: 5. Germline CDR1 reads LGHDT; CDR2 reads YNNKEL (reference sequence). The CDR3 contains 16 residues. The CDR3, as DNA: TGTGCCAGCAGCCGGACTAGCGGGAGTTGGGCAGATACGCAGTATTTT. It codes for CASSRTSGSWADTQYF.

The CDR3 loop reads CATSPTQGQGESETQYF. The CDR3 region has the DNA TGTGCCACCAGTCCAACCCAGGGACAGGGGGAATCGGAGACCCAGTACTTC. The chain joins TRBV24-1 to TRBJ2-5; 11 bases fit TRBD1. This CDR3 has 17 amino acids. Germline trimming cut 6 bases from V and 5 bases from J; bases unmatched to any gene: 13. CDR1 is KGHDR, CDR2 SFDVKD, per germline.

The V call is TRBV5-1, the J call TRBJ2-7; D possibly corresponds to TRBD2 (6 bases). V was clipped by 4 bases and J by 4 bases, with 15 bases between them. From germline, CDR1 is SGHRS and CDR2 YFSETQ. The CDR3 consists of 14 residues. CDR3 amino acids: CASSLNRGIYEQYF. CDR3 nucleotides: TGCGCCAGCAGCCTCAATCGGGGGATATACGAGCAGTACTTC.

By share, this clone ranks as medium-sized. The sample has other DNA sequences that encode this CDR3 too. The chain carries TRBV2 and TRBJ2-1; perhaps TRBD2 as D (7 bases). Germline V gene data show CDR1 as SNHLY and CDR2 as FYNNEI. This CDR3 contains 19 residues. This CDR3 is CPRCDGGAGVGSSYNEQFF. The CDR3 region has the DNA TGTCCCCGCTGTGATGGGGGGGCGGGGGTGGGGAGCTCCTACAATGAGCAGTTCTTC.

The rearrangement uses TRBV28 and TRBJ2-5, with D uncertain. CDR3 length: 12 residues. V lost 4 bases to trimming and J lost 2 bases, with 5 bases between them. Germline CDR1 and CDR2: MDHEN and SYDVKM. The CDR3 loop is CASSSAQETQYF. As DNA, the CDR3 is TGTGCCAGCAGTTCAGCACAAGAGACCCAGTACTTC.

The rearrangement uses TRBV5-1 and TRBJ2-5, with TRBD2 identical over 7 bases. This CDR3 comprises 14 residues. V was clipped by 5 bases and J by 2 bases; unmatched bases: 6. The germline gives CDR1 SGHRS, CDR2 YFSETQ. The CDR3 region is CASRSGTTQETQYF. Here the CDR3 DNA reads TGCGCCAGCAGGTCCGGGACTACACAAGAGACCCAGTACTTC.

Concerning this clone: Distinct nucleotide sequences in the sample also encode this CDR3. The chain combines TRBV15 with TRBJ2-2, with D possibly TRBD2 on 5 matching bases. CDR1 is LNHNV and CDR2 is YYDKDF in the germline V gene (reference sequence). With 0 bases removed from V and 3 bases from J, the gap between germline ends came to 5 bases. There are 14 residues in the CDR3. CDR3 DNA sequence: TGTGCCACCAGCAGAGACGGGGACACCGGGGAGCTGTTTTTT. Its protein product is CATSRDGDTGELFF.

This clone was seen only once. This chain joins TRBV9 and TRBJ1-5; D not certain. CDR3 length: 13 amino acids. Germline CDR1 is SGDLS and CDR2 is YYNGEE. V lost 4 bases to trimming and J lost 0 bases, with 5 bases between them. The CDR3 protein is CASSTDSNQPQHF. The DNA for the CDR3 is TGTGCCAGCAGCACCGATAGCAATCAGCCCCAGCATTTT.

The chain recombines TRBV6-2 or TRBV6-3 with TRBJ1-5; no definite D call. The CDR3 has 14 amino acids. Germline V gene data show CDR1 as MNHEY and CDR2 as SVGEGT. V gave up 2 bases and J gave up 5 bases, with 10 bases separating them. The CDR3 nucleotides read TGTGCCAGCAGTTACGAAATGCCGGATCAGCCCCAGCATTTT. This sequence encodes CASSYEMPDQPQHF.

The chain uses TRBV4-3 and TRBJ2-7; D ambiguous. Germline values: CDR1 LGHNA, CDR2 YSLEER. V dropped 0 bases and J dropped 4 bases, with 10 bases sitting between them. The CDR3 is made up of 14 amino acids. The CDR3 sequence is CASSQDYERYEQYF. The CDR3, as DNA: TGCGCCAGCAGCCAAGATTACGAAAGATACGAGCAGTACTTC.

The chain combines TRBV3-1 (or the pseudogene TRBV3-2) with TRBJ1-1; the match to TRBD1 covers 11 bases. V lost 4 bases to trimming and J lost 6 bases; unmatched junction nucleotides: 7. The CDR3 spans 15 residues. Germline loops: CDR1 LGHDT, CDR2 YNNKEL (reference sequence). CDR3 amino acids: CASSLGKGQGAEAFF. DNA for the CDR3: TGTGCCAGCAGCCTAGGGAAGGGACAGGGGGCTGAAGCTTTCTTT.

The chain is built from TRBV7-6 and TRBJ2-3; D may be TRBD2 (5 bases). The V end was cut by 1 base, the J end by 1 base, with 18 bases between. The CDR3 loop spans 18 amino acids. Germline values: CDR1 SGHVS, CDR2 FNYEAQ. The CDR3 DNA reads TGTGCCAGCAGCTTAGGTGAAGGATTGGACTGGCGCACAGATACGCAGTATTTT. Its translation is CASSLGEGLDWRTDTQYF.

The rearrangement uses TRBV5-6 and TRBJ2-4; D not certain. V lost 1 base, J lost 0 bases, and 5 bases lay in between. The V gene's germline CDR1 is SGHDT and CDR2 YYEEEE. The CDR3 has 14 amino acids. In DNA form, the CDR3 reads TGTGCCAGCAGCTTGCGTCTAGCCAAAAACATTCAGTACTTC. Translated: CASSLRLAKNIQYF.

The gene calls are TRBV19 and TRBJ1-1; D is perhaps TRBD1 (5 bases). Trimming took 8 bases from V and 1 from J, leaving 5 bases between them. The CDR3 totals 11 residues. Per germline, CDR1 LNHDA and CDR2 SQIVND (reference sequence). CDR3: CASGGNTEAFF. In DNA, the CDR3 is TGTGCCAGTGGGGGGAACACTGAAGCTTTCTTT.

The chain has TRBV6-5 and TRBJ2-7; D is uncertain. This CDR3 is built from 15 residues. With 2 bases removed from V and 2 bases from J, the gap between germline ends came to 13 bases. CDR1 and CDR2 (germline): MNHEY, SVGAGI. The chain's CDR3 is CASSYRLGSPYEQYF. In DNA form, the CDR3 reads TGTGCCAGCAGTTACCGCCTGGGGTCCCCCTACGAGCAGTACTTC.

This chain connects TRBV27 to TRBJ2-2; 11 positions match TRBD2. Germline V gene lookup returns CDR1 MNHEY and CDR2 SMNVEV (reference sequence). This CDR3 has 16 residues. The V gene end was trimmed by 5 bases and the J gene end by 7 bases; junction bases not matched to a gene: 9. In DNA, the CDR3 is TGTGCCAGCAGTCGGAGACTAGCGGGACAGGGCGGGGAGCTGTTTTTT. This translates into CASSRRLAGQGGELFF.